This T cell receptor (beta chain) was captured by sequencing in a study of cytomegalovirus exposure and HLA in healthy donors. Whole-study findings and limits: Reports state that TCR beta sequences accurately predicted most subjects' HLA-A and HLA-B alleles. It was assumed in the presence/absence analyses that sequencing depth was roughly uniform across donors.

Everyone who donated was a healthy bone marrow donor. The germline gives CDR1 SGHRS, CDR2 YFSETQ. The V and J ends lost 4 bases and 4 bases, in that order; junction bases with no gene match: 6. The CDR3 runs 16 residues. Details on this clone: Its antigen is still unknown.

PCR used 60 Vbeta primers and 13 Jbeta primers. In the original analysis: An analysis performed later counted roughly 80 million unique TCR beta chains (roughly 10 million of them shared). Profiling relied on immunoSEQ multiplex PCR, and the TCRdb table lists in-frame clones only, not all of them. For V, J and clone size, that table is used; D and trimming come from the DNA. In the table there are about 140,000 clones, 70% to 80% of which are singletons. This chain connects TRBV5-1 to TRBJ2-1, with TRBD1 matching 12 bases. The specimen was PBMCs. The clonotype comes from a male donor in good health and CMV-seronegative. The CDR3 sequence: CASSGTGGRNYNEQFF. CDR3 coding DNA: TGCGCCAGCAGCGGGACAGGGGGCCGTAATTACAATGAGCAGTTCTTC.